These 14 T cell receptor beta chains share one sample of origin, sequenced in a study of blood T cell repertoires in COVID-19 (dated by TCRdb to the early 2020s). The method was the immunoSEQ multiplex PCR assay. What TCRdb holds here is the immuneACCESS table cut down to in-frame rearrangements. Part of the clones is not present; checked against another copy, under half of the missing clones reflect an unresolved V gene, and the others are unexplained. The sample table lists approximately 74,000 clones, roughly 84% of them with a count of one. The biggest ten clones account for about 2.5% of the sample. Sequenced material: peripheral blood. Source of these receptors: an older man with active or convalescent COVID-19.

With regard to this clone: In the same sample, other DNA sequences code for this CDR3. V and J are TRBV18 and TRBJ2-7; 12 positions match TRBD2. The CDR3 totals 15 residues. With V trimmed by 6 bases and J by 1 base, 4 bases remained unmatched. Per the germline V gene, CDR1 is KGHSH and CDR2 is LQKENI. CDR3 in DNA: TGTGCCAGCTCTACGACTAGCGGGAGTTCCTACGAGCAGTACTTC. Protein: CASSTTSGSSYEQYF.

V is TRBV6-5 and J is TRBJ2-4; D might be TRBD2 (5 bases). The germline V gene has CDR1 MNHEY and CDR2 SVGAGI. There are 13 residues in the CDR3. V shed 8 bases and J shed 8 bases, with 16 bases lying between them. The CDR3 DNA reads as TGTGCCAGCTATCTAGCATCCGGGGACATTCAGTACTTC. Protein sequence: CASYLASGDIQYF.

The sample holds one count of this clone. The chain carries TRBV27 and TRBJ1-2; 9 bases agree with TRBD1. The junction had 4 bases not matched to a gene; V was cut back by 3 bases and J by 5 bases. This CDR3 has 14 residues. CDR1 and CDR2 (germline): MNHEY, SMNVEV (reference sequence). CDR3 sequence (DNA): TGTGCCAGCAGTTTCCGGACAGGGGTTTATGGCTACACCTTC. Amino acid sequence: CASSFRTGVYGYTF.

This chain connects TRBV10-3 to TRBJ2-7, with 11 nucleotides matching TRBD2. Looked up from germline, CDR1 is ENHRY and CDR2 is SYGVKD. J lost 4 bases, V lost 6 bases, and 5 bases had no gene match. This CDR3 region has 14 residues. CDR3: CAISLLAGEYEQYF. CDR3 bases: TGTGCCATCAGCTTACTAGCGGGAGAGTACGAGCAGTACTTC.

The chain joins TRBV5-1 to TRBJ2-3; 8 bases align to TRBD1. Germline CDR1 reads SGHRS; CDR2 reads YFSETQ. CDR3 length: 15 residues. The V segment lost 1 base and the J segment 6 bases; nucleotides outside the gene matches: 7. In DNA form, the CDR3 reads TGCGCCAGCAGCTTGCAGGGGGCGGGATTGGATACGCAGTATTTT. It translates to CASSLQGAGLDTQYF.

As regards this clone: Distinct nucleotide sequences in the sample also encode this CDR3. CDR3 in DNA: TGTGCCAGCTCACCTCAGGGGGATACGCAGTATTTT. The encoded protein is CASSPQGDTQYF. The chain combines TRBV18 with TRBJ2-3, with D possibly being TRBD1 (6 bases). The length of the CDR3 is 12 residues. V dropped 3 bases and J dropped 6 bases, with 7 bases sitting between them. Germline CDR1 and CDR2: KGHSH and LQKENI.

The chain has TRBV7-6 and TRBJ1-2; TRBD1 is a possible D gene (5 bases). Germline CDR1 is SGHVS and CDR2 is FNYEAQ. The CDR3 runs to 16 residues. V lost 6 bases and J 0 bases, leaving 17 bases between the germline ends. The DNA of the CDR3 is TGTGCCAGCAGACCCCTTGGAGGGGTAGCTAACTATGGCTACACCTTC. The encoded protein is CASRPLGGVANYGYTF. Full variable domain (remainder filled in from reference TRBV7-6 and TRBJ1-2): GAGVSQSPRYKVTKRGQDVALRCDPISGHVSLYWYRQALGQGPEFLTYFNYEAQQDKSGLPNDRFSAERPEGSISTLTIQRTEQRDSAMYRCASRPLGGVANYGYTFGSGTRLTVV.

The chain links TRBV7-2 to TRBJ2-1; 7 bases map to TRBD1. V was clipped by 5 bases and J by 7 bases; unmatched bases: 8. The germline CDR1 and CDR2 sequences are SGHTA and FQGNSA. This CDR3 has 14 amino acids. The chain's CDR3 is CASSPTGLENEQFF. As DNA, the CDR3 is TGTGCCAGCAGCCCGACAGGGTTGGAAAATGAGCAGTTCTTC.

The CDR3 loop reads CAISEYNSGNTIYF. The DNA of the CDR3 is TGTGCCATCAGTGAGTACAACTCTGGAAACACCATATATTTT. The chain has TRBV10-3 and TRBJ1-3, with D unresolved. CDR1 and CDR2 from the germline V gene are ENHRY and SYGVKD. The CDR3 loop spans 14 amino acids. Trimming took 1 base from V and 0 from J, leaving 4 bases between them.

V usage is TRBV3-1 (or the pseudogene TRBV3-2) and J usage is TRBJ2-7; 8 positions match TRBD2. Losses at the gene ends were 1 base for V and 0 bases for J; bases not matched to a gene: 14. Germline V gives CDR1 LGHDT, CDR2 YNNKEL (reference sequence). The CDR3 contains 19 residues. The CDR3 loop is CASSQVGSFSGLASYEQYF. Here the CDR3 DNA reads TGTGCCAGCAGCCAAGTTGGCTCTTTCTCCGGACTAGCCTCCTACGAGCAGTACTTC.

This chain joins TRBV19 and TRBJ2-6; D is ambiguous. This CDR3 region has 15 residues. V was pared by 6 bases and J by 0 bases, with 9 bases between. The germline CDR1 and CDR2 sequences are LNHDA and SQIVND (reference sequence). CDR3 protein: CASSPTFSGANVLTF. The DNA for the CDR3 is TGTGCCAGTAGCCCCACATTCTCTGGGGCCAACGTCCTGACTTTC.

The gene calls are TRBV5-1 and TRBJ2-7, with TRBD2 matching 14 bases. The CDR3 runs 18 residues. The ends lost 3 bases at V and 1 base at J; junction bases unmatched: 9. The V gene's germline CDR1 is SGHRS and CDR2 YFSETQ. CDR3 nucleotides: TGCGCCAGCAGCTCCCGCCCGGGACTAGCGGGAGTTTCCTACGAGCAGTACTTC. It codes for CASSSRPGLAGVSYEQYF.

This clone was found once. The gene calls are TRBV12-3 or TRBV12-4 and TRBJ1-1; 9 bases are shared with TRBD1. This CDR3 is built from 13 residues. The V gene end was trimmed by 8 bases and the J gene end by 2 bases; junction bases not matched to a gene: 3. The CDR3 coding sequence is TGTGCCAGCGCGGGACAGGGTAACACTGAAGCTTTCTTT. Its translation: CASAGQGNTEAFF.

The chain joins TRBV27 to TRBJ1-2; D uncertain. Germline values: CDR1 MNHEY, CDR2 SMNVEV (reference sequence). Trimming took off 6 bases at V and 7 bases at J, with 18 bases between the two ends. The CDR3 has 14 residues. The CDR3 reads CASRPDRGLGGYTF. Here the CDR3 DNA reads TGTGCCAGCAGACCAGATCGGGGATTGGGTGGCTACACCTTC.